This TCR beta chain was recovered during a study of T cell changes during pregnancy in multiple sclerosis. Sequenced by immunoSEQ multiplex PCR; TCRdb stores in-frame clones only, minus some. The top ten hold about 1.7% of the sample, which has 75,000 to 100,000 clones, about nine tenths seen once. The J segment lost 4 bases and the V segment lost 1 base, leaving 4 bases of the junction unmatched. In germline, CDR1 is LGHNA, CDR2 YSLEER. CDR3 length equals 17 residues. This chain uses TRBV4-3 with TRBJ2-2, with TRBD2 identical over 12 bases. Sequenced material: peripheral blood, taken after pregnancy. The source of this sequence is a female donor in good health, enrolled as a control in a pregnancy study. The CDR3, as DNA: TGCGCCAGCAGCCAAGCTAGCGGGGGGGCCGGCACCGGGGAGCTGTTTTTT. As protein: CASSQASGGAGTGELFF.